The 8 T cell receptor beta chains below all came from one sample that was sequenced in a study of blood T cell repertoires in COVID-19 (dated by TCRdb to about 2020). Libraries were prepared through the immunoSEQ multiplex PCR assay. The table was pulled from immuneACCESS by TCRdb, which kept in-frame rearrangements only. Such tables lose some clones; where checked, under half of the loss comes from unresolved V genes, and the rest has no known cause. Counted in this sample were about 230,000 clones; approximately 87% of them appeared once. Under 3% of the sample comes from the top ten. The sequenced material came from peripheral blood. These receptors originate from a woman in her 70s with active or convalescent COVID-19.

J is TRBJ1-6 and V is TRBV10-2; D may be TRBD1 (5 bases). Germline loops: CDR1 WSHSY, CDR2 SAAADI. The CDR3 covers 13 residues. Deletions cut 6 bases from V and 5 bases from J, with 8 bases between. In nucleotides, the CDR3 is TGCGCCAGCAGAATGACAGATAATTCACCCCTCCACTTT. Translated, it gives CASRMTDNSPLHF.

The CDR3, as DNA: TGTGCCAGCAGCTCGGACAGGAACACTGAAGCTTTCTTT. Translated, it gives CASSSDRNTEAFF. This chain uses TRBV12-3 or TRBV12-4 with TRBJ1-1; perhaps TRBD1 as D (6 bases). Trimming stripped 6 bases from V and 1 base from J, with 9 bases between. This CDR3 is built from 13 residues.

The chain joins TRBV5-1 to TRBJ2-7; TRBD2 matches 7 bases. This CDR3 contains 13 residues. J lost 3 bases, V lost 2 bases, and 2 bases had no gene match. Germline assignment: CDR1 SGHRS and CDR2 YFSETQ. CDR3 loop: CASSFLADYEQYF. CDR3 coding DNA: TGCGCCAGCAGCTTTCTAGCGGACTACGAGCAGTACTTC.

This chain links TRBV28 with TRBJ1-2; D may be TRBD1 (5 bases). This CDR3 has 13 residues. Germline V gene sequence: CDR1 MDHEN, CDR2 SYDVKM. V shed 8 bases and J shed 6 bases, with 16 bases lying between them. The CDR3 sequence is CASESYRRDGYTF. The CDR3 DNA reads TGTGCCAGCGAATCATACAGGAGGGATGGCTACACCTTC.

The chain is built from TRBV7-9 and TRBJ2-7; D is possibly TRBD1 (6 bases). CDR3 size: 14 residues. V was clipped by 1 base and J by 3 bases, with 10 bases between them. CDR1 and CDR2 (germline): SEHNR, FQNEAQ (reference sequence). In DNA, the CDR3 is TGTGCCAGCAGCTTAGAAGGGGGTGGCTACGAGCAGTACTTC. It is translated as CASSLEGGGYEQYF.

The gene calls are TRBV10-2 and TRBJ1-1, with TRBD1 matching 9 bases. Unmatched junction bases numbered 6, after V lost 6 bases and J lost 4 bases. This CDR3 comprises 14 residues. Germline CDR1 WSHSY, CDR2 SAAADI. In DNA form, the CDR3 reads TGCGCCAGCAGGGCGTCGGGACAGGGCACTGAAGCTTTCTTT. Translation gives CASRASGQGTEAFF.

The rearrangement links TRBV5-1 to TRBJ2-7, with D tentatively TRBD2 (5 bases). Trimming took 5 bases from V and 0 from J, leaving 9 bases between them. This CDR3 region has 13 residues. Germline loops: CDR1 SGHRS, CDR2 YFSETQ. CDR3 DNA: TGCGCCAGCAGTAGAGCGGCCTCCTACGAGCAGTACTTC. Translating gives CASSRAASYEQYF.

This sequence joins TRBV12-3 or TRBV12-4 and TRBJ2-1; D remains unclear. The germline V and J ends were trimmed by 6 bases and 8 bases, with 8 bases remaining between them. This CDR3 is built from 11 residues. CDR3 coding DNA: TGTGCCAGCAGCCGGGTCGATGAGCAGTTCTTC. Translating gives CASSRVDEQFF.